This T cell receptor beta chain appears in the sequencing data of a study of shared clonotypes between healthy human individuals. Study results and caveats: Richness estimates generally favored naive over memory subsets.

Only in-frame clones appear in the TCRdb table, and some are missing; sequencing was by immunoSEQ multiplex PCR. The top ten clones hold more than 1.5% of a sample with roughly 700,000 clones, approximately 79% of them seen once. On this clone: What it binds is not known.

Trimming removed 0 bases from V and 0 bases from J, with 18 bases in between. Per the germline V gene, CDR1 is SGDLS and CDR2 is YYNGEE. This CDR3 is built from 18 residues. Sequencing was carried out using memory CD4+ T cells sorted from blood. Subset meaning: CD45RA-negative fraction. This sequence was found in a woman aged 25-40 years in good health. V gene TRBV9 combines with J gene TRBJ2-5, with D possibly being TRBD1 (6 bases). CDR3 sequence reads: CASSVGVGMRGYQETQYF. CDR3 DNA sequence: TGTGCCAGCAGCGTAGGGGTGGGCATGAGGGGGTACCAAGAGACCCAGTACTTC.